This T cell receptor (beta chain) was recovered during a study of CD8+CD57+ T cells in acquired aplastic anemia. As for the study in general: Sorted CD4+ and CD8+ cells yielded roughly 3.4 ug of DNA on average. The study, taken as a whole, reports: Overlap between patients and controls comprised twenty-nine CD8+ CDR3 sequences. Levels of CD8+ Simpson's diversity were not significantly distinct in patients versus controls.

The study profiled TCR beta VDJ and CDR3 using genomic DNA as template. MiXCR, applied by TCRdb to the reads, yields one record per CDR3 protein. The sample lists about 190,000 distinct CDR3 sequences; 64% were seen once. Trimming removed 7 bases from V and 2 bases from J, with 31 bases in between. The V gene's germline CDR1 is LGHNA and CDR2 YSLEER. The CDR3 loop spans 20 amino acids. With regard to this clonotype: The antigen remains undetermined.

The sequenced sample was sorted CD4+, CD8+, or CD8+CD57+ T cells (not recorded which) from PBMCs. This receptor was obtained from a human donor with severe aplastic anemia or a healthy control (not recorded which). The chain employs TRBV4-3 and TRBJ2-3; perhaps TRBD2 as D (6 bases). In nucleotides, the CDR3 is TGCGCCAGCACGTTGGAGGGGAACAATCAGCCCCAACCTATCACAGATACGCAGTATTTT. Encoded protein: CASTLEGNNQPQPITDTQYF.